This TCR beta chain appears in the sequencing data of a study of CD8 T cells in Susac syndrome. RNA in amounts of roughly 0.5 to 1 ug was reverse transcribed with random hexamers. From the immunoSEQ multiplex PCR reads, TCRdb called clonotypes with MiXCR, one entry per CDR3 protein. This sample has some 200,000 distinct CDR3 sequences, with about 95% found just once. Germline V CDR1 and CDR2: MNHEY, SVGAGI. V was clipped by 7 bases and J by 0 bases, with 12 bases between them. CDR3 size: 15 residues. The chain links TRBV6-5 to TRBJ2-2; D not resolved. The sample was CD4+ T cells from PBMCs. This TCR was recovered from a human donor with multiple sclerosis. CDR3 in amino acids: CASTQATSNTGELFF. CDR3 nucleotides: TGTGCCAGCACCCAAGCCACCTCGAACACCGGGGAGCTGTTTTTT.